What follows is one TCR beta chain and its context. These data belong to a study of T cell responses to AZD1222 COVID-19 vaccine. Profiled with immunoSEQ multiplex PCR; TCRdb holds only in-frame clones, not every one. The repertoire holds 180,000 or so clones, with over 85% as singletons. Germline V gene data show CDR1 as SQVTM and CDR2 as ANQGSEA. The CDR3 is made up of 10 amino acids. Germline trimming cut 4 bases from V and 14 bases from J; bases unmatched to any gene: 7. The sequence derives from an adult who received the AZD1222 COVID-19 vaccine. The V gene is TRBV29-1, the J gene TRBJ1-1; 7 bases align to TRBD1. The starting material was peripheral blood, obtained 28 days after the second AZD1222 dose. The CDR3 DNA sequence: TGCAGCGTTGGGGACAGAACACTCTTCTTT. As protein: CSVGDRTLFF.